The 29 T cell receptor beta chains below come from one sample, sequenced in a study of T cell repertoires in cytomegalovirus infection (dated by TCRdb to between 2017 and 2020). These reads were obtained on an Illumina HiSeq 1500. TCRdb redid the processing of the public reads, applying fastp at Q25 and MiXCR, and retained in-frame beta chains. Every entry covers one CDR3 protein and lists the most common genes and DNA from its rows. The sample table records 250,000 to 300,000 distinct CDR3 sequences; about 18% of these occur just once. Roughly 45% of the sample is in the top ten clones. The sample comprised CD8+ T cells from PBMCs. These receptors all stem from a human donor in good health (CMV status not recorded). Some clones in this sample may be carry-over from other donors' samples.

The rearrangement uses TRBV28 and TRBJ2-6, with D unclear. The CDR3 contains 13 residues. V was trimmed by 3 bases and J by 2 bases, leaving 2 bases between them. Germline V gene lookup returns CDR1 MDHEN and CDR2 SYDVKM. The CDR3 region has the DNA TGTGCCAGCAGTTTTCCTGGGGCCAACGTCCTGACTTTC. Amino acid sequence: CASSFPGANVLTF.

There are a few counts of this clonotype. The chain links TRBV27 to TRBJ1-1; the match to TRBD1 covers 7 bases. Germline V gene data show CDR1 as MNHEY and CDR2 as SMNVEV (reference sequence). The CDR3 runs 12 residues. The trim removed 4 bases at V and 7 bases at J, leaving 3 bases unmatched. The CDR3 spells CASSSGTVEAFF. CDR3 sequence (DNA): TGTGCCAGCAGTTCAGGGACAGTTGAAGCTTTCTTT.

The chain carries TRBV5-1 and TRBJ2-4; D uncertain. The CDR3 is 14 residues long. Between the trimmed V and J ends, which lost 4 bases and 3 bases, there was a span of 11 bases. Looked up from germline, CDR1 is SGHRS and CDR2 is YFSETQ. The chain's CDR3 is CASSMGMGKNIQYF. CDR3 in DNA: TGCGCCAGCAGCATGGGAATGGGCAAAAACATTCAGTACTTC.

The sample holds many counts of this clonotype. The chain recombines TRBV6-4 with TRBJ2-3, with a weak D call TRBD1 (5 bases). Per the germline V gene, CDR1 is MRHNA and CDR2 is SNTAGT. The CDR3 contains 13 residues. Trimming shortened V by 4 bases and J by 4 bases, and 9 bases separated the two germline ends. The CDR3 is CASSGRDSDTQYF. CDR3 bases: TGTGCCAGCAGTGGCAGGGATTCAGATACGCAGTATTTT.

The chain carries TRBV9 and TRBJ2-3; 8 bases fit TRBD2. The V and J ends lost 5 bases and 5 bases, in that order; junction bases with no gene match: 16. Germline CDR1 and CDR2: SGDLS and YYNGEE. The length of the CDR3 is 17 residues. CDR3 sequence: CASSEPLAGSSRDTQYF. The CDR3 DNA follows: TGTGCCAGCAGTGAACCTTTAGCGGGGTCTTCTCGAGATACGCAGTATTTT.

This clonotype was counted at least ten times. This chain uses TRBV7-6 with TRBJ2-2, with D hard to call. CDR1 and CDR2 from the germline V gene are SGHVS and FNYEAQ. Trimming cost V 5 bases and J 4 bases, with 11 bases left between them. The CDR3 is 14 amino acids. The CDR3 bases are TGTGCCAGCAGCCCCCTTTTAGTCACCGGGGAGCTGTTTTTT. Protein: CASSPLLVTGELFF.

CDR3 DNA: TGCAGCGTTGAAGACAGAATGAACACTGAAGCTTTCTTT. Translation: CSVEDRMNTEAFF. V gene TRBV29-1 combines with J gene TRBJ1-1; D ambiguous. This CDR3 has 13 amino acids. From germline, CDR1 is SQVTM and CDR2 ANQGSEA. V gave up 0 bases and J gave up 0 bases, with 5 bases separating them.

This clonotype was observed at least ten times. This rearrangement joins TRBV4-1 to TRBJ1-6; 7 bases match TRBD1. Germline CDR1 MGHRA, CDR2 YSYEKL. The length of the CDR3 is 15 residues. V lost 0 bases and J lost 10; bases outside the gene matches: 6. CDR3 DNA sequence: TGCGCCAGCAGCCAAGATCAGGGCAGGGGGTCACCCCTCCACTTT. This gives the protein CASSQDQGRGSPLHF.

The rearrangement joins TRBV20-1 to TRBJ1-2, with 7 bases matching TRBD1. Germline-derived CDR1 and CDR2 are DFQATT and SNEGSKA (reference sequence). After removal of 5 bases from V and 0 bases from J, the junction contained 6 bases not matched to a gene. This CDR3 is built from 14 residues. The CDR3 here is CSASDRTTNYGYTF. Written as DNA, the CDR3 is TGCAGTGCTTCGGACAGGACGACTAACTATGGCTACACCTTC.

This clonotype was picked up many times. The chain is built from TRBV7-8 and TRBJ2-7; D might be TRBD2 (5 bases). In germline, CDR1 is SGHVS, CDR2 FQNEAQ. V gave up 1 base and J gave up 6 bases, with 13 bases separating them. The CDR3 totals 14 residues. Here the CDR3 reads CASSLGRTLGEQYF. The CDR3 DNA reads TGTGCCAGCAGCTTAGGTAGGACTCTCGGCGAGCAGTACTTC.

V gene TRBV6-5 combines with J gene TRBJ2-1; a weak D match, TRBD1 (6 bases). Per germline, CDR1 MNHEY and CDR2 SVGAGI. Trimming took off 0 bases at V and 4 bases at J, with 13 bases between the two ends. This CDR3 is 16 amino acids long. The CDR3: CASSYSETGAYNEQFF. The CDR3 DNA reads TGTGCCAGCAGTTACTCTGAGACAGGAGCTTACAATGAGCAGTTCTTC.

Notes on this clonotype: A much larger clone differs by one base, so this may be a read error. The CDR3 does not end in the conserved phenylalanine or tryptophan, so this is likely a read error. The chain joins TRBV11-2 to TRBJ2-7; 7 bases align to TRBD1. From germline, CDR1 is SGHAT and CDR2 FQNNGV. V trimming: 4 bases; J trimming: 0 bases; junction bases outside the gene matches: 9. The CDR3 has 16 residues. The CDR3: CASSYPTGDSSYEQYL. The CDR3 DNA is TGTGCCAGCAGCTACCCTACAGGGGACAGCTCCTACGAGCAGTACTTG.

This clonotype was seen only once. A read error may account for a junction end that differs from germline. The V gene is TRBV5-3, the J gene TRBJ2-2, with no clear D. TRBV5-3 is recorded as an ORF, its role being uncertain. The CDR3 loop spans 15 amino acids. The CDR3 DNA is TGTGCCAGCAGCTTGGCTGGGTGGGACACCGGGGAGCTGTTTTTT. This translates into CASSLAGWDTGELFF.

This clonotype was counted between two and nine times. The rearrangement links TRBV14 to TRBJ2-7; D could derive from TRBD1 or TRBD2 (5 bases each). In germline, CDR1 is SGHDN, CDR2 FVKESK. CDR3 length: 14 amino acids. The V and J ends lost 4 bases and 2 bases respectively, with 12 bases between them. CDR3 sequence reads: CASSPMRGTYEQYF. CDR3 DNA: TGTGCCAGCAGCCCTATGAGGGGTACCTACGAGCAGTACTTC.

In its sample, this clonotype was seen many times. The DNA of the CDR3 is TGTGCCAGCAGTAAATCCTCTGTGAGCTTTGAGCAGTTCTTC. Translating it yields CASSKSSVSFEQFF. V usage is TRBV25-1 and J usage is TRBJ2-1; D unresolved. Germline lookup yields CDR1 MGHDK and CDR2 SYGVNS. With 5 bases removed from V and 9 bases from J, the gap between germline ends came to 17 bases. The CDR3 runs to 14 residues.

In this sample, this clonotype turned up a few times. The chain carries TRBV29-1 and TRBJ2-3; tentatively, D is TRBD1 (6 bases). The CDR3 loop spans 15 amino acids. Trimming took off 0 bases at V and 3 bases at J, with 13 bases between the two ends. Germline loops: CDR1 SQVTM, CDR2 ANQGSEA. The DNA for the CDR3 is TGCAGCGTTGAAGATTCAGGGGACGGGACAGATACGCAGTATTTT. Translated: CSVEDSGDGTDTQYF.

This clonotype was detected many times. The CDR3, as DNA: TGTGCCAGCAGCTTGGGGCAGCCCACTGAAGCTTTCTTT. This gives the protein CASSLGQPTEAFF. The chain links TRBV7-9 to TRBJ1-1, with D perhaps matching TRBD1 (5 bases). With 3 bases removed from V and 4 bases from J, the gap between germline ends came to 9 bases. The length of the CDR3 is 13 residues. The germline CDR1 and CDR2 sequences are SEHNR and FQNEAQ (reference sequence).

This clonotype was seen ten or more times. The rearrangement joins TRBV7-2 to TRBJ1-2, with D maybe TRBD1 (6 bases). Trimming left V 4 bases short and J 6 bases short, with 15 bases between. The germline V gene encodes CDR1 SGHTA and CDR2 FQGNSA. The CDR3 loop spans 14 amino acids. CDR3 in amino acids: CASSSVGDIDGYTF. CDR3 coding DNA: TGTGCCAGCAGCTCCGTAGGGGACATTGATGGCTACACCTTC.

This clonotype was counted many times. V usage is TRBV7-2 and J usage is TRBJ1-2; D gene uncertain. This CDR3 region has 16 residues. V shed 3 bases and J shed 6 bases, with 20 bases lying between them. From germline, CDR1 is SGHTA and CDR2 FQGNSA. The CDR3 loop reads CASSFNREALSHGYTF. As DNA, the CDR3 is TGTGCCAGCAGCTTCAACCGGGAGGCCCTTTCTCATGGCTACACCTTC.

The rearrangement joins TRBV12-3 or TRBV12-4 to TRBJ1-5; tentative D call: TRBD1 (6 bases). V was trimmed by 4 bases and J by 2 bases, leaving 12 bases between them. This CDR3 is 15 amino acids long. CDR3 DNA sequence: TGTGCCAGCAGTTGGGGTAGACAGGGCAATCAGCCCCAGCATTTT. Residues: CASSWGRQGNQPQHF.

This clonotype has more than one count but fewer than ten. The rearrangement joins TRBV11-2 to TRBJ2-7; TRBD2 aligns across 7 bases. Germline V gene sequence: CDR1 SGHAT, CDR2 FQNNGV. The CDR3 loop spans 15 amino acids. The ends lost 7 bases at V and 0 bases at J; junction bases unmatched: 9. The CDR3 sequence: CASTQWRGFSYEQYF. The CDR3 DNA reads TGTGCCAGCACCCAATGGCGGGGGTTCTCCTACGAGCAGTACTTC.

The CDR3 DNA sequence: TGTGCCAGCAGCTGGGGACAGGGGGCTTCCTACGAGCAGTACTTC. Its protein product is CASSWGQGASYEQYF. The V gene is TRBV11-2, the J gene TRBJ2-7, with TRBD1 matching over 12 bases. V shed 4 bases and J 1 base; nucleotides not matched to a gene: 2. From germline, CDR1 is SGHAT and CDR2 FQNNGV. CDR3 length: 15 residues. The full variable domain, its missing parts supplied by reference TRBV11-2 and TRBJ2-7, is EAGVAQSPRYKIIEKRQSVAFWCNPISGHATLYWYQQILGQGPKLLIQFQNNGVVDDSQLPKDRFSAERLKGVDSTLKIQPAKLEDSAVYLCASSWGQGASYEQYFGPGTRLTVT.

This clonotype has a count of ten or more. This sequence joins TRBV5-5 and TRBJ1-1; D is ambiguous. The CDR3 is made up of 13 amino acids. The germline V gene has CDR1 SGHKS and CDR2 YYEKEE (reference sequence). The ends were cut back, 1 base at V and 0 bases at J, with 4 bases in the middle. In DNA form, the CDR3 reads TGTGCCAGCAGCTTGCCAGTGAACACTGAAGCTTTCTTT. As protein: CASSLPVNTEAFF.

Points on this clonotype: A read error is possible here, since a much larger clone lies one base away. CDR3 sequence reads: CANTYGKGSYGYTF. CDR3 DNA sequence: TGTGCCAACACCTACGGGAAGGGGAGCTATGGCTACACCTTC. The genes are TRBV28 and TRBJ1-2, with D possibly matching TRBD1 (5 bases). The CDR3 covers 14 residues. V was trimmed by 10 bases and J by 4 bases, leaving 19 bases between them. Germline CDR1 reads MDHEN; CDR2 reads SYDVKM.

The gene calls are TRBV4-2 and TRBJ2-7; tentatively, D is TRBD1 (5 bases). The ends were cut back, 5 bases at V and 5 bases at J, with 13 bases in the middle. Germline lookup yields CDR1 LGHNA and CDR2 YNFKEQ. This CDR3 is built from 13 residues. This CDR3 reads CASSETVRDEQYF. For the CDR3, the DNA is TGTGCCAGCAGCGAGACGGTCAGGGACGAGCAGTACTTC.

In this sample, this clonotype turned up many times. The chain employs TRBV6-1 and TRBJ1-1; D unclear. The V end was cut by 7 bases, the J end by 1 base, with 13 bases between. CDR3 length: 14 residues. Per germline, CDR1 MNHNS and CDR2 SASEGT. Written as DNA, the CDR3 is TGTGCCAGCACTCCCTCGGGCAGGAACACTGAAGCTTTCTTT. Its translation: CASTPSGRNTEAFF.

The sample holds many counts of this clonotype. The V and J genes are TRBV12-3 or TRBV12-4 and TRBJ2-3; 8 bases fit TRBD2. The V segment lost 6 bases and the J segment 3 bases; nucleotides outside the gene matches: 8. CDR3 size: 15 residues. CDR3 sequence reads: CASRDSGVGTDTQYF. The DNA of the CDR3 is TGTGCCAGCAGGGATAGCGGGGTGGGGACAGATACGCAGTATTTT.

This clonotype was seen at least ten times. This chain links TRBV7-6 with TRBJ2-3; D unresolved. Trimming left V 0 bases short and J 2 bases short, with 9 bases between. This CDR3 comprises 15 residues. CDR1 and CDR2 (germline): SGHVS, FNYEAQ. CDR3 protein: CASSLASRLTDTQYF. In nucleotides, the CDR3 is TGTGCCAGCAGCTTAGCGTCCCGACTCACAGATACGCAGTATTTT.

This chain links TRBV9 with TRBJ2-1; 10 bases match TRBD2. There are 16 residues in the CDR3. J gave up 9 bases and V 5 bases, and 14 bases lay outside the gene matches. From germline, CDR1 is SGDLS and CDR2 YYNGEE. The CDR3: CASRPALAGDTREQFF. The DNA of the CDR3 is TGTGCCAGCAGGCCTGCTCTAGCGGGGGATACCCGTGAGCAGTTCTTC.